The rows below give T cell receptor beta chains drawn from one sample of a study of graft-versus-host responses after intestinal transplantation. This table comes from immunoSEQ multiplex PCR, and its TCRdb copy is limited to in-frame clones, with some not included. The data contain about 19,000 clones, 75% to 95% of them singletons. Sequences were derived from PBMCs, sampled 350 to 400 days after transplant. The receptors come from a human patient who received an intestinal transplant, so some T cells may come from the graft donor. Both conserved end residues are part of each CDR3. Fields, in order: V gene, J gene, CDR3 protein.

>TRBV28|TRBJ1-2
CASYGGGKPNYGYTF
>TRBV9|TRBJ1-3
CASSVGDHLSGNTIYF
>TRBV7-3|TRBJ2-1
CASSLMPRGHDEQFF
>TRBV27|TRBJ2-5
CASSSKGRTQETQYF
>TRBV1|TRBJ2-5
CTSRNGLAMGGQETQYF
>TRBV18|TRBJ2-4
CASSPGEDQYF
>TRBV21-1|TRBJ2-7
CASSKGRRAAYEQYF
>TRBV27|TRBJ2-3
CASNFPTGGTDTQYF
>TRBV4-1|TRBJ2-1
CASSRGLAASSYNEQFF
>TRBV5-1|TRBJ2-1
CASSPLTSGGYNEQFF
>TRBV2|TRBJ2-5
CASSEGLTGEFYEEETQYF
>TRBV18|TRBJ1-1
CASSPRGNMNTEAFF
>TRBV4-1|TRBJ2-6
CASSQEGTGPSGANVLTF